A single sample gave rise to the 30 T cell receptor beta chains below, sequenced in a study of OX40 agonist ivuxolimab in advanced cancers. The library was made by the immunoSEQ multiplex PCR assay. TCRdb limited this immuneACCESS table to in-frame rearrangements with V and J called. A share of clones is missing; checked studies link under half to unresolved V genes, and the rest is unexplained. The table for this sample lists over 65,000 clones; 80% to 90% of them were counted only once. The ten top clones hold 2% of the sample. Specimen: CD4+ or CD8+ T cells sorted from blood, collected in a trial of the OX40 agonist ivuxolimab. These receptors all come from an adult with an advanced solid tumor such as melanoma, head and neck, liver or kidney cancer.

The J gene is TRBJ1-4, the V gene TRBV5-1, with 9 positions matching TRBD1. Germline CDR1 is SGHRS and CDR2 is YFSETQ. J gave up 2 bases and V 0 bases, and 11 bases lay outside the gene matches. CDR3 length: 19 amino acids. For the CDR3, the DNA is TGCGCCAGCAGCTTGGTACAGGGGGCGCCTTTCCGGACTAATGAAAAACTGTTTTTT. Protein product: CASSLVQGAPFRTNEKLFF.

This chain connects TRBV6-5 to TRBJ1-1; D ambiguous. CDR3 size: 12 residues. The germline gives CDR1 MNHEY, CDR2 SVGAGI. V was shortened by 4 bases and J by 4 bases, with 7 bases between the two germline ends. The CDR3 nucleotides are TGTGCCAGCAGTTTTTCAGTCACTGAAGCTTTCTTT. Residues: CASSFSVTEAFF.

The chain recombines TRBV5-4 with TRBJ2-1; 7 positions agree with TRBD1. The V and J ends lost 4 bases and 8 bases, in that order; junction bases with no gene match: 12. Germline CDR1 is SGHNT and CDR2 is YYREEE (reference sequence). This CDR3 has 15 amino acids. Here the CDR3 reads CASSPDRVLLYEQFF. The DNA of the CDR3 is TGTGCCAGCAGCCCTGACAGGGTACTCTTGTATGAGCAGTTCTTC.

V and J are TRBV30 and TRBJ1-5; 9 bases align to TRBD1. The junction had 9 bases not matched to a gene; V was cut back by 6 bases and J by 6 bases. Looked up from germline, CDR1 is GTSNPN and CDR2 is SVGIG (reference sequence). The CDR3 loop spans 14 amino acids. The CDR3 loop is CACTSTGGGQPQHF. DNA for the CDR3: TGTGCCTGCACCTCAACAGGGGGCGGTCAGCCCCAGCATTTT.

CDR3 sequence (DNA): TGTGCCAGCAGCGTCCGGGGGCTGGAAGATGAGCAGTTCTTC. Residues: CASSVRGLEDEQFF. The chain carries TRBV9 and TRBJ2-1; either TRBD1 or TRBD2 may fit D (6 bases each). Deletions cut 2 bases from V and 8 bases from J, with 14 bases between. CDR1 and CDR2 (germline): SGDLS, YYNGEE. The CDR3 covers 14 residues.

The CDR3 reads CSVGGGRERDSGGYTF. The CDR3 region has the DNA TGCAGCGTTGGTGGCGGCAGAGAGCGGGACTCCGGTGGCTACACCTTC. The J gene is TRBJ1-2, the V gene TRBV29-1; TRBD1 might be the D (5 bases). Germline CDR1 and CDR2: SQVTM and ANQGSEA. This CDR3 comprises 16 residues. V was pared by 4 bases and J by 7 bases, with 25 bases between.

The gene calls are TRBV18 and TRBJ1-2, with 7 bases lining up with TRBD1. This CDR3 has 14 residues. Trimming removed 2 bases from V and 3 bases from J; junction bases left unmatched: 3. Germline CDR1 KGHSH, CDR2 LQKENI. CDR3 bases: TGTGCCAGCTCACCAACCGGGACAGACTATGGCTACACCTTC. Residues: CASSPTGTDYGYTF.

As regards this clone: The same CDR3 can be traced to other DNA sequences in this sample. The chain has TRBV2 and TRBJ2-1; the match to TRBD2 covers 14 bases. V gave up 5 bases and J gave up 0 bases; unmatched junction bases: 15. This CDR3 comprises 21 residues. Germline CDR1 reads SNHLY; CDR2 reads FYNNEI. The CDR3 DNA sequence: TGTGCCAGCAGTCGACCGAGGACTAGCGGGGGGTCCATAAACTCCTACAATGAGCAGTTCTTC. Translating gives CASSRPRTSGGSINSYNEQFF.

CDR3 coding DNA: TGCGCCAGCAGCCAAGAGCCCCACACCAAATACAATGAGCAGTTCTTC. Its translation is CASSQEPHTKYNEQFF. The V and J genes are TRBV4-3 and TRBJ2-1; D is uncertain. The V end was cut by 0 bases, the J end by 4 bases, with 13 bases between. Germline assignment: CDR1 LGHNA and CDR2 YSLEER. This CDR3 is built from 16 residues.

This clone appeared once. The chain joins TRBV14 to TRBJ2-7; tentatively, D is TRBD1 (6 bases). The germline V gene encodes CDR1 SGHDN and CDR2 FVKESK. The CDR3 is 15 amino acids. Trimming shortened V by 3 bases and J by 0 bases, and 12 bases separated the two germline ends. Here the CDR3 DNA reads TGTGCCAGCAGCCACCGGCCAGGGGTCTCCTACGAGCAGTACTTC. It translates to CASSHRPGVSYEQYF.

The chain employs TRBV28 and TRBJ2-3; no clear D gene. The V and J ends lost 6 bases and 6 bases respectively, with 16 bases between them. In germline, CDR1 is MDHEN, CDR2 SYDVKM. The CDR3 spans 14 residues. In DNA, the CDR3 is TGTGCCAGCAGCCCCTGGAGTGCGCGGGATACGCAGTATTTT. Amino acids: CASSPWSARDTQYF.

This chain connects TRBV27 to TRBJ2-7, with 8 bases fitting TRBD1. CDR3 length: 14 amino acids. Germline V CDR1 and CDR2: MNHEY, SMNVEV (reference sequence). J was trimmed by 1 base and V by 4 bases; bases with no gene match: 3. CDR3 DNA: TGTGCCAGCAGTTCCGACAGGGGTTCCTACGAGCAGTACTTC. It yields the protein CASSSDRGSYEQYF.

The chain carries TRBV5-4 and TRBJ2-2; D is unclear. Per germline, CDR1 SGHNT and CDR2 YYREEE (reference sequence). The length of the CDR3 is 14 residues. CDR3 sequence: CALSKMLDTGELFF. The DNA for the CDR3 is TGTGCTCTTTCTAAGATGCTGGACACCGGGGAGCTGTTTTTT.

The gene calls are TRBV5-6 and TRBJ1-5, with a possible D match to TRBD1 (5 bases). The germline CDR1 and CDR2 sequences are SGHDT and YYEEEE. Between the trimmed V and J ends, which lost 0 bases and 5 bases, there was a span of 12 bases. The CDR3 consists of 15 residues. The CDR3, as DNA: TGTGCCAGCAGCTTGGAACAGGCACCATATCAGCCCCAGCATTTT. Its protein is CASSLEQAPYQPQHF.

V and J are TRBV5-1 and TRBJ1-4; 11 bases map to TRBD1. The CDR3 extends over 14 amino acids. V shed 4 bases, J shed 6 bases, and the junction held 2 bases outside the gene matches. Germline V gene sequence: CDR1 SGHRS, CDR2 YFSETQ. The CDR3: CASSPGQGDEKLFF. The CDR3 DNA reads TGCGCCAGCAGCCCGGGACAGGGGGATGAAAAACTGTTTTTT. Full variable domain (outside the CDR3, taken from reference TRBV5-1 and TRBJ1-4): KAGVTQTPRYLIKTRGQQVTLSCSPISGHRSVSWYQQTPGQGLQFLFEYFSETQRNKGNFPGRFSGRQFSNSRSEMNVSTLELGDSALYLCASSPGQGDEKLFFGSGTQLSVL.

There are a few counts of this clone. J is TRBJ1-2 and V is TRBV18; TRBD1 matches 9 bases. The ends lost 2 bases at V and 3 bases at J; junction bases unmatched: 16. There are 19 residues in the CDR3. Germline CDR1 reads KGHSH; CDR2 reads LQKENI. CDR3 nucleotide sequence: TGTGCCAGCTCACCAATCTCGGGACAGGGTTTTAGTTCCGACTATGGCTACACCTTC. Translating gives CASSPISGQGFSSDYGYTF.

The gene calls are TRBV28 and TRBJ2-3, with 7 bases lining up with TRBD2. V gave up 7 bases and J gave up 2 bases; unmatched junction bases: 9. Looked up from germline, CDR1 is MDHEN and CDR2 is SYDVKM. The CDR3 runs to 15 residues. This chain's CDR3 is CASTLGGGPTDTQYF. Here the CDR3 DNA reads TGTGCCAGCACCCTCGGCGGGGGACCCACAGATACGCAGTATTTT.

The chain carries TRBV19 and TRBJ2-4, with a possible D match to TRBD1 (7 bases). This CDR3 spans 14 amino acids. V shed 5 bases and J shed 8 bases, with 16 bases lying between them. The germline V gene encodes CDR1 LNHDA and CDR2 SQIVND (reference sequence). The CDR3: CASSSTGRQDIQYF. DNA for the CDR3: TGTGCCAGTAGTTCGACAGGGAGGCAGGACATTCAGTACTTC.

The chain recombines TRBV30 with TRBJ2-3, with D perhaps given as TRBD1 or TRBD2 (6 bases each). CDR1 is GTSNPN and CDR2 is SVGIG in the germline V gene (reference sequence). V shed 7 bases and J shed 2 bases, with 16 bases lying between them. This CDR3 is built from 14 residues. The chain's CDR3 is CASPGGPTTDTQYF. CDR3 nucleotide sequence: TGTGCCTCACCTGGGGGGCCTACCACAGATACGCAGTATTTT.

The chain combines TRBV19 with TRBJ1-6; TRBD1 aligns across 9 bases. Unmatched junction bases numbered 13, after V lost 6 bases and J lost 10 bases. The germline V gene has CDR1 LNHDA and CDR2 SQIVND (reference sequence). CDR3 length equals 16 residues. CDR3 sequence: CASRESPGQGSSPLHF. The CDR3 region has the DNA TGTGCCAGTAGGGAATCACCGGGACAGGGATCCTCACCCCTCCACTTT.

This clone is a singleton in its sample. The rearrangement uses TRBV15 and TRBJ2-7, with 11 bases aligning to TRBD2. Germline V lookup: CDR1 LNHNV, CDR2 YYDKDF (reference sequence). This CDR3 has 16 residues. Losses at the gene ends were 0 bases for V and 7 bases for J; bases not matched to a gene: 8. CDR3 DNA: TGTGCCACCAGCAGAGATCCAGGGCTAGCGGGGGGAGAGCAGTACTTC. Its protein product is CATSRDPGLAGGEQYF. The full variable domain, in which reference TRBV15 and TRBJ2-7 provide the parts outside the CDR3, is DAMVIQNPRYQVTQFGKPVTLSCSQTLNHNVMYWYQQKSSQAPKLLFHYYDKDFNNEADTPDNFQSRRPNTSFCFLDIRSPGLGDTAMYLCATSRDPGLAGGEQYFGPGTRLTVT.

The chain combines TRBV18 with TRBJ2-2; 12 bases line up with TRBD2. CDR3 length: 17 amino acids. V gave up 2 bases and J gave up 2 bases; unmatched junction bases: 3. CDR1 is KGHSH and CDR2 is LQKENI in the germline V gene. This CDR3 reads CASSPTSGGPNTGELFF. CDR3 DNA sequence: TGTGCCAGCTCACCAACTAGCGGGGGGCCTAACACCGGGGAGCTGTTTTTT.

The chain is built from TRBV10-3 and TRBJ2-2; 8 nucleotides agree with TRBD1. The CDR3 is made up of 14 amino acids. J gave up 3 bases and V 7 bases, and 4 bases lay outside the gene matches. Germline assignment: CDR1 ENHRY and CDR2 SYGVKD. The CDR3 DNA follows: TGTGCCATCACTGGACAGGGAGACACCGGGGAGCTGTTTTTT. Translated: CAITGQGDTGELFF.

The sample holds a few counts of this clone. The gene calls are TRBV14 and TRBJ2-7, with TRBD2 as a possible D gene (5 bases). Germline lookup yields CDR1 SGHDN and CDR2 FVKESK. This CDR3 comprises 15 residues. V was shortened by 4 bases and J by 5 bases, with 18 bases between the two germline ends. CDR3 nucleotides: TGTGCCAGCAGCCCAGGACTCAACCTTATCAACGAGCAGTACTTC. Amino acid sequence: CASSPGLNLINEQYF. The full variable domain, completed using reference TRBV14 and TRBJ2-7, is EAGVTQFPSHSVIEKGQTVTLRCDPISGHDNLYWYRRVMGKEIKFLLHFVKESKQDESGMPNNRFLAERTGGTYSTLKVQPAELEDSGVYFCASSPGLNLINEQYFGPGTRLTVT.

The rearrangement joins TRBV11-2 to TRBJ2-1; weak D call: TRBD1 (5 bases). The ends were cut back, 0 bases at V and 2 bases at J, with 8 bases in the middle. Germline CDR1 and CDR2: SGHAT and FQNNGV. This CDR3 region has 15 residues. This chain's CDR3 is CASSLDRQPYNEQFF. CDR3 sequence (DNA): TGTGCCAGCAGCTTAGACCGACAGCCCTACAATGAGCAGTTCTTC.

This chain links TRBV6-6 with TRBJ1-6; no clear D. Germline lookup yields CDR1 MNHNY and CDR2 SVGAGI (reference sequence). The CDR3 length is 15 residues. Trimming took 6 bases from V and 0 from J, leaving 9 bases between them. The DNA of the CDR3 is TGTGCCAGCAGCCGACGGAGCTCCTATAATTCACCCCTCCACTTT. Translating gives CASSRRSSYNSPLHF.

V and J are TRBV7-7 and TRBJ2-5, with 10 bases lining up with TRBD2. CDR1 is SSHAT and CDR2 is FNYEAQ in the germline V gene (reference sequence). V lost 1 base to trimming and J lost 3 bases; unmatched junction nucleotides: 8. The CDR3 is made up of 17 amino acids. The DNA for the CDR3 is TGTGCCAGCAGCTTAGGCATGAGCGGGGGGGTAGAAGAGACCCAGTACTTC. The encoded protein is CASSLGMSGGVEETQYF.

This clone came up a few times. J is TRBJ1-1 and V is TRBV5-4; D perhaps matches TRBD1 (6 bases). The germline V gene has CDR1 SGHNT and CDR2 YYREEE (reference sequence). The CDR3 loop spans 15 amino acids. V lost 4 bases, J lost 0 bases, and 13 bases lay in between. CDR3 region: CASSTDRTVNTEAFF. CDR3 bases: TGTGCCAGCAGCACTGACAGGACAGTGAACACTGAAGCTTTCTTT.

This chain joins TRBV7-8 and TRBJ2-1; TRBD1 is a possible D gene (7 bases). Germline CDR1 SGHVS, CDR2 FQNEAQ. The CDR3 sequence is 16 residues long. Trimming removed 2 bases at V and 7 bases at J, with 18 bases between. CDR3 protein: CASSLPTGTLTNEQFF. CDR3 coding DNA: TGTGCCAGCAGCTTACCGACAGGGACTTTGACTAATGAGCAGTTCTTC.

The chain is built from TRBV18 and TRBJ1-5; 7 bases fit TRBD1. Trimming cost V 5 bases and J 3 bases; bases outside gene matches: 7. From germline, CDR1 is KGHSH and CDR2 LQKENI. The CDR3 is 15 residues long. The CDR3 DNA reads TGTGCCAGCTCAACCGGGACAGAGATCAATCAGCCCCAGCATTTT. It encodes CASSTGTEINQPQHF.